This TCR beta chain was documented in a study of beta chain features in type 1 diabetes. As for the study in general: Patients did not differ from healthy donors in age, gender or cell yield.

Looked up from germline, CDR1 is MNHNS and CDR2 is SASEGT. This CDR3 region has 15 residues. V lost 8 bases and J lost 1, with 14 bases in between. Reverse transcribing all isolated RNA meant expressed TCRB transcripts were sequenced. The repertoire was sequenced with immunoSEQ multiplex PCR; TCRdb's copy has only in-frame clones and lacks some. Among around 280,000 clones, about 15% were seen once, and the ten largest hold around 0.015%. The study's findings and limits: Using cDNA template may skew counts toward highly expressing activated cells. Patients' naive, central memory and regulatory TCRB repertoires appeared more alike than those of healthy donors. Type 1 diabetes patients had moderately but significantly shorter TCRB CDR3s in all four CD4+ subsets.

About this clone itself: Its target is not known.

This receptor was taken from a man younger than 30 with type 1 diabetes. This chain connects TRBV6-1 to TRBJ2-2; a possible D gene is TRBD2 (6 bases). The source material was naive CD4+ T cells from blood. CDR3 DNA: TGTGCCAGCGGGGGGACGCCCGGGAACACCGGGGAGCTGTTTTTT. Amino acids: CASGGTPGNTGELFF.